This record covers a single T cell receptor beta chain. What it binds is not known. Sequencing used immunoSEQ multiplex PCR; TCRdb keeps in-frame clones, though not all of them. The sample carries around 20,000 clones, around three quarters recorded once. This sample was included in a study of OX40 agonist ivuxolimab in advanced cancers. The wider study: Six ivuxolimab dose levels, 0.01 to 10 mg/kg, were given intravenously every 2 weeks. Eligibility rules accepted prior anti-PD-1, anti-PD-L1 or anti-CTLA-4 therapy, and approximately 40% had some.

Findings and limits, study-wide: There was clonal expansion of CD4+ and CD8+ blood T cells by week 6 at 0.1 to 3.0 mg/kg.

The germline V gene encodes CDR1 SEHNR and CDR2 FQNEAQ (reference sequence). V was cut by 5 bases and J by 0 bases, with 16 bases left in between. The CDR3 extends over 16 amino acids. Systemic immunosuppression or a history of autoimmune disease excluded patients. This chain links TRBV7-9 with TRBJ1-2, with D perhaps matching TRBD1 (5 bases). The sequenced sample was CD4+ or CD8+ T cells sorted from blood, obtained in a trial of the OX40 agonist ivuxolimab. This clonotype originated in an adult with an advanced solid tumor such as melanoma, head and neck, liver or kidney cancer. Here the CDR3 DNA reads TGTGCCAGCAGCGGCCTCGAGGGGAGATCTAACTATGGCTACACCTTC. Translated: CASSGLEGRSNYGYTF.